This T cell receptor (beta chain) was captured in a study of Graves' ophthalmopathy and Graves' hyperthyroidism. Investigators amplified TCR beta CDR3 regions from RNA transcripts. After a first-round RT-PCR with HTBI primers, a second-round multiplex PCR was run. MiXCR, run by TCRdb on the multiplex PCR reads, gives a single entry per CDR3 protein. The sample has more than 1,000,000 distinct CDR3 sequences, about 40% seen once. The sequence came from an adult man with Graves' hyperthyroidism. The sequencing sample was made of peripheral blood or thyroid tissue (not recorded which).

CDR3: CASQRGGGTQPQHF. The CDR3 DNA is TGTGCCAGTCAACGGGGTGGGGGCACTCAGCCCCAGCATTTT. This rearrangement joins TRBV2 to TRBJ1-5; weak D call: TRBD1 (6 bases). The V end was cut by 9 bases, the J end by 6 bases, with 18 bases between. The CDR3 contains 14 residues. Germline-derived CDR1 and CDR2 are SNHLY and FYNNEI.